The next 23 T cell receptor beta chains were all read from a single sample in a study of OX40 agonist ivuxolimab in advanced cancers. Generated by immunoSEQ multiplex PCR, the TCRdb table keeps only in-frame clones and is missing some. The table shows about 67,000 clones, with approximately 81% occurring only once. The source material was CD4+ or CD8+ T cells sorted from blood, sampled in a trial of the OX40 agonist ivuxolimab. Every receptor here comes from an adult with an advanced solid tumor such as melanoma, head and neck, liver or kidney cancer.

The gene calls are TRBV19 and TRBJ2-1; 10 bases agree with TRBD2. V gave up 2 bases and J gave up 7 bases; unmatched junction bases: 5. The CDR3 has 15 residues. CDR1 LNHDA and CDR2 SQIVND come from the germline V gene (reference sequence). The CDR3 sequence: CASSITSGGANEQFF. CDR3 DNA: TGTGCCAGTAGTATAACCAGCGGGGGGGCGAATGAGCAGTTCTTC.

CDR3 bases: TGTGCCAGCAGTGTTTCCGCGTACACTGAAGCTTTCTTT. Protein sequence: CASSVSAYTEAFF. The J gene is TRBJ1-1, the V gene TRBV2, with no clear D. The CDR3 is made up of 13 amino acids. The germline V gene encodes CDR1 SNHLY and CDR2 FYNNEI. Deletions cut 4 bases from V and 3 bases from J, with 9 bases between.

CDR3 nucleotide sequence: TGCGCCAGCAGCCCTATCACCCTCGGGTATGGCTACACCTTC. It is translated as CASSPITLGYGYTF. The rearrangement joins TRBV4-3 to TRBJ1-2; D unresolved. CDR1 LGHNA and CDR2 YSLEER come from the germline V gene. The CDR3 has 14 amino acids. Trimming removed 4 bases from V and 5 bases from J, with 14 bases in between.

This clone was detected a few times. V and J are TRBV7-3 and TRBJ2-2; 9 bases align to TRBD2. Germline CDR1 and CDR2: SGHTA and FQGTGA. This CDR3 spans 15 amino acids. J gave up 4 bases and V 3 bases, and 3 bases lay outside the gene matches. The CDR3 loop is CASSFSGRGTGELFF. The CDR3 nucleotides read TGTGCCAGCAGCTTTAGCGGGAGAGGCACCGGGGAGCTGTTTTTT.

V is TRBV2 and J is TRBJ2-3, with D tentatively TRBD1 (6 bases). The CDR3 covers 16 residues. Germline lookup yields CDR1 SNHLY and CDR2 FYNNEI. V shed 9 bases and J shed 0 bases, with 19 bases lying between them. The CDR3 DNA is TGTGCCAGGACCAGGGGAGTTGGTCCTAGCACAGATACGCAGTATTTT. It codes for CARTRGVGPSTDTQYF.

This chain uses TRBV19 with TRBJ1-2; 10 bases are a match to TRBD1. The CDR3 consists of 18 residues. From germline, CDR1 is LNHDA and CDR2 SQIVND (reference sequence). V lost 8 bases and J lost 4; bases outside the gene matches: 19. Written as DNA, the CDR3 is TGTGCCAGTCACACTGGGCGGGGACAGGGGTTGCTGGGCTATGGCTACACCTTC. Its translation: CASHTGRGQGLLGYGYTF.

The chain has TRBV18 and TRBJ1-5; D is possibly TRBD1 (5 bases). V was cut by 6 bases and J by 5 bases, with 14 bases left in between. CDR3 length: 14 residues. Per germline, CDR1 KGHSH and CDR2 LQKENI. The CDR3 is CASSPGTADQPQHF. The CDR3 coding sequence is TGTGCCAGCTCCCCCGGGACTGCTGATCAGCCCCAGCATTTT.

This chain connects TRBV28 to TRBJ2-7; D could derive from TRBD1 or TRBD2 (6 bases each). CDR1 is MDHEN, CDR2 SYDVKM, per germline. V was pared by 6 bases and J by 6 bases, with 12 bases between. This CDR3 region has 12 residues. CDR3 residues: CASSQRGLEQYF. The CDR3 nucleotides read TGTGCCAGCAGCCAACGGGGGCTCGAGCAGTACTTC.

The CDR3 DNA reads as TGTGCCAGCAGTTTGGCACATTCCGGTTGGTTCTTC. The encoded protein is CASSLAHSGWFF. V is TRBV27 and J is TRBJ2-1; D uncertain. Germline loops: CDR1 MNHEY, CDR2 SMNVEV (reference sequence). V was clipped by 3 bases and J by 15 bases, with 15 bases between them. This CDR3 region has 12 residues.

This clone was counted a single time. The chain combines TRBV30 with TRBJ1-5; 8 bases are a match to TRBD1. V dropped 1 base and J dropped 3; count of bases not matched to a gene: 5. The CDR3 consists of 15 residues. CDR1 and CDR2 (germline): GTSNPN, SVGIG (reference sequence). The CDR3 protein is CAWSANRGDNQPQHF. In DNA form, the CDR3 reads TGTGCCTGGAGTGCTAACAGGGGGGACAATCAGCCCCAGCATTTT.

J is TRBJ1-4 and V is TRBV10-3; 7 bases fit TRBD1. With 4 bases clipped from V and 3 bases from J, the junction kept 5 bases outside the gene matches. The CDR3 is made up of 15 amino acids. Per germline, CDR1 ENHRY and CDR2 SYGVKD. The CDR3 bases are TGTGCCATCAGTGGAGGGGGCAGGGCTAATGAAAAACTGTTTTTT. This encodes CAISGGGRANEKLFF.

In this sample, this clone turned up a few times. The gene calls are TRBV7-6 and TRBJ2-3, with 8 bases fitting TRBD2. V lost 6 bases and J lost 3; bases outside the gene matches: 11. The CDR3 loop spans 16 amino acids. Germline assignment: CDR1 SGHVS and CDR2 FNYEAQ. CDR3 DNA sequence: TGTGCCAGCAGTTACACAACGGGACTAGGAACAGATACGCAGTATTTT. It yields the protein CASSYTTGLGTDTQYF.

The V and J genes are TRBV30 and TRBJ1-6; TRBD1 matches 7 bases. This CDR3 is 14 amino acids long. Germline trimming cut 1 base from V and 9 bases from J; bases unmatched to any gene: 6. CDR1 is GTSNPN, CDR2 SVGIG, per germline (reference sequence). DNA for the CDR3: TGTGCCTGGAGTGCAACGACAGGGACTTCACCCCTCCACTTT. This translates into CAWSATTGTSPLHF.

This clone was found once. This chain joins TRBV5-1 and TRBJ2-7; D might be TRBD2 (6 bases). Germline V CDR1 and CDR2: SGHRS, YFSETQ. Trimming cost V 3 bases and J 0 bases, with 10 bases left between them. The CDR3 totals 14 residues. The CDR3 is CASSYLADSYEQYF. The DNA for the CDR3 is TGCGCCAGCAGCTATTTAGCGGACTCCTACGAGCAGTACTTC.

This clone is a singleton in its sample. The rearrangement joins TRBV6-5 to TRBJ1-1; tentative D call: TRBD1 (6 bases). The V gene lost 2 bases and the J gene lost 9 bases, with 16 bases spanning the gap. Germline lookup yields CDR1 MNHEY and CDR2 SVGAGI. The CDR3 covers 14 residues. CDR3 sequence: CASSYPGRRGQAFF. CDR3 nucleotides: TGTGCCAGCAGTTACCCGGGCCGACGGGGGCAAGCTTTCTTT.

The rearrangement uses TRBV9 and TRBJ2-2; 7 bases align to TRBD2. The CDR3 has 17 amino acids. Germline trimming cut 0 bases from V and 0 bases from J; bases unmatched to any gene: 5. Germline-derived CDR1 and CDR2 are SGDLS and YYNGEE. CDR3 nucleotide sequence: TGTGCCAGCAGCGTAGCCGGGACTACCACGAACACCGGGGAGCTGTTTTTT. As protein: CASSVAGTTTNTGELFF.

The CDR3 nucleotides read TGTGCCAGCAGCCCTGGGACAGCAGATACGCAGTATTTT. This codes for CASSPGTADTQYF. The chain links TRBV5-8 to TRBJ2-3, with 7 bases aligning to TRBD1. With V trimmed by 4 bases and J by 4 bases, 3 bases remained unmatched. CDR3 length: 13 residues. The germline V gene has CDR1 SGHTS and CDR2 YDEGEE.

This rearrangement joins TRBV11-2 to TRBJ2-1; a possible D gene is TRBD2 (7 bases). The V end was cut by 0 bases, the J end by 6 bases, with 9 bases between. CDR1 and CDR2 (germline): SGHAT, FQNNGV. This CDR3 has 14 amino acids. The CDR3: CASSLDRGGNEQFF. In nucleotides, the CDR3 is TGTGCCAGCAGCTTAGATAGGGGGGGCAATGAGCAGTTCTTC.

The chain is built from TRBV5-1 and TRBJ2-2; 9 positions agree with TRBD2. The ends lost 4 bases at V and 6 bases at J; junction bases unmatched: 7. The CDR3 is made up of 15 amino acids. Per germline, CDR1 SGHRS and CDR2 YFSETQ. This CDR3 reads CASSGGTSRPGELFF. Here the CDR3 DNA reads TGCGCCAGCAGCGGTGGGACTAGCCGTCCCGGGGAGCTGTTTTTT.

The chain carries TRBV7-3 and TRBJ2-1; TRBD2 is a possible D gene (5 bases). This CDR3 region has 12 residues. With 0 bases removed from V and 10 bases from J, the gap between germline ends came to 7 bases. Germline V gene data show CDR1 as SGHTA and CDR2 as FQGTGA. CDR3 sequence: CASSLTGAEQFF. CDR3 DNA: TGTGCCAGCAGCTTAACGGGAGCCGAGCAGTTCTTC. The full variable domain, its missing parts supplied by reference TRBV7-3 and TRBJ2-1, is GAGVSQTPSNKVTEKGKYVELRCDPISGHTALYWYRQSLGQGPEFLIYFQGTGAADDSGLPNDRFFAVRPEGSVSTLKIQRTERGDSAVYLCASSLTGAEQFFGPGTRLTVL.

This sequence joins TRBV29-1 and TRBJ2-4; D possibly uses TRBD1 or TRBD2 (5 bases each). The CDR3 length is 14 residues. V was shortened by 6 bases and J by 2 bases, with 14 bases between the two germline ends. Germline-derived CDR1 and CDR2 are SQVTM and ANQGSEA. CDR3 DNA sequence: TGCAGCGTCGCAACGTGGGGGACCAAAAACATTCAGTACTTC. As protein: CSVATWGTKNIQYF.

This CDR3 reads CASSYGQGGGYTF. The CDR3 DNA follows: TGTGCCAGCAGTTACGGGCAGGGGGGAGGCTACACCTTC. The V and J genes are TRBV6-5 and TRBJ1-2; 7 bases are shared with TRBD1. Trimming removed 2 bases from V and 8 bases from J; junction bases left unmatched: 5. Germline CDR1 MNHEY, CDR2 SVGAGI. This CDR3 spans 13 amino acids.

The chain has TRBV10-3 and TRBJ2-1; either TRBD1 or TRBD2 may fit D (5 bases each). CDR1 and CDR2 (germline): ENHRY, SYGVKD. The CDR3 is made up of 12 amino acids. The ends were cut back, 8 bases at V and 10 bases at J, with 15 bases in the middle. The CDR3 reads CAIRDALGEQFF. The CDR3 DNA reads TGTGCCATCCGGGACGCCTTAGGGGAGCAGTTCTTC.